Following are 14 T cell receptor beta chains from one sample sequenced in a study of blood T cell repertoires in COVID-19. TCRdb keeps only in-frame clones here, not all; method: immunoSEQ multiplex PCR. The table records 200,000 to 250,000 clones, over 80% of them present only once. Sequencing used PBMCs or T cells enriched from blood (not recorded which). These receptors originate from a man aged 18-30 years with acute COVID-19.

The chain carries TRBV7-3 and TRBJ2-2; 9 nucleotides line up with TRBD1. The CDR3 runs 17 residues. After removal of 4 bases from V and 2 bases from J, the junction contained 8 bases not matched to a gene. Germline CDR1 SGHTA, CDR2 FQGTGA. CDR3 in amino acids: CASSSRTGVANTGELFF. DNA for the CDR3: TGTGCCAGCAGCTCCCGGACAGGGGTGGCCAACACCGGGGAGCTGTTTTTT.

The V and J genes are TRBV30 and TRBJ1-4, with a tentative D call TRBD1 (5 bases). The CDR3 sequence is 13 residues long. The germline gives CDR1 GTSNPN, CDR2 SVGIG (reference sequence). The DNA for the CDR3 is TGTGCTGGAATACGGGGGATGAATGAAAAACTGTTTTTT. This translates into CAGIRGMNEKLFF.

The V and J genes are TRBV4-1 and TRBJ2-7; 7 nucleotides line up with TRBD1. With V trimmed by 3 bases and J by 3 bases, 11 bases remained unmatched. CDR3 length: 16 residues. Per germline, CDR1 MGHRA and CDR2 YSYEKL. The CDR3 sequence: CASSQATGTELYEQYF. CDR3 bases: TGCGCCAGCAGCCAGGCCACCGGGACAGAACTCTACGAGCAGTACTTC.

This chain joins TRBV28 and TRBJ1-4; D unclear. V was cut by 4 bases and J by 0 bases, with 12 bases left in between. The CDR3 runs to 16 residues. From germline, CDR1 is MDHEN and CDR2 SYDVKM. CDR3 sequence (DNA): TGTGCCAGCAGTTCTACCCAAGTCGCAACTAATGAAAAACTGTTTTTT. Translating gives CASSSTQVATNEKLFF.

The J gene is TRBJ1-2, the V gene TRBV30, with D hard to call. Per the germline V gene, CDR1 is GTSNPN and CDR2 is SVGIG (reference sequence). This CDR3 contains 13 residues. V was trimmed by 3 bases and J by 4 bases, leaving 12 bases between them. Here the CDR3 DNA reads TGTGCCTGGAGCGATTCTGGCTTCTATGGCTACACCTTC. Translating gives CAWSDSGFYGYTF.

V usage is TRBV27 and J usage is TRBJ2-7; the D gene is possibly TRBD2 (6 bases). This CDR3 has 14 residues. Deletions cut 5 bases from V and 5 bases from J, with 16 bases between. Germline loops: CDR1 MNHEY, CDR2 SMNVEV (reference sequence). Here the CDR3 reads CASSLSGVPDEQYF. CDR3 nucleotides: TGTGCCAGCAGTCTCTCGGGGGTCCCGGACGAGCAGTACTTC.

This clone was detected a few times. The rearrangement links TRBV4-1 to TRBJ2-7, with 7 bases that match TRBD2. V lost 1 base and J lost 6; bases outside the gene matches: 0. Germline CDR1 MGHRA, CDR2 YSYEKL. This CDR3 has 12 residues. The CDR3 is CASSQGGGEQYF. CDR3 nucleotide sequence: TGCGCCAGCAGCCAAGGCGGGGGCGAGCAGTACTTC.

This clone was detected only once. The CDR3 reads CASRKGPGGNQPQHF. The CDR3 bases are TGTGCCAGCAGAAAGGGGCCGGGGGGCAATCAGCCCCAGCATTTT. The chain joins TRBV6-5 to TRBJ1-5, with D possibly matching TRBD1 (5 bases). V was shortened by 6 bases and J by 2 bases, with 14 bases between the two germline ends. CDR3 length: 15 amino acids. Germline V gene data show CDR1 as MNHEY and CDR2 as SVGAGI.

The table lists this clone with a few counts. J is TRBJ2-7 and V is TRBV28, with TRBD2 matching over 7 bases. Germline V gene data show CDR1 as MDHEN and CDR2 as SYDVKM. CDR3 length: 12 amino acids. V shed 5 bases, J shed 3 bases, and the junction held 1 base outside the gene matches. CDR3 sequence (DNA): TGTGCCAGCAGTGCGGGAGACTACGAGCAGTACTTC. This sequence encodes CASSAGDYEQYF. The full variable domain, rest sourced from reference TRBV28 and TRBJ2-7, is DVKVTQSSRYLVKRTGEKVFLECVQDMDHENMFWYRQDPGLGLRLIYFSYDVKMKEKGDIPEGYSVSREKKERFSLILESASTNQTSMYLCASSAGDYEQYFGPGTRLTVT.

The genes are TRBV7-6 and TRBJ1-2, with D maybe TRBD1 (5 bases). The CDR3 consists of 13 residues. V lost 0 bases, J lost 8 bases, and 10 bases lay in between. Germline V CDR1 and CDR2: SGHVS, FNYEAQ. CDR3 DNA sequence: TGTGCCAGCAGCTTAGCGGGGGGAGACGGCTACACCTTC. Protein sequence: CASSLAGGDGYTF.

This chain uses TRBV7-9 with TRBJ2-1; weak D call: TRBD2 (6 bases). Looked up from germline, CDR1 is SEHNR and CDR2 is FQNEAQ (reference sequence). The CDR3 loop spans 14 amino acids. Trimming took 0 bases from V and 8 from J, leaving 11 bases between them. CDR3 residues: CASSLAGGTDEQFF. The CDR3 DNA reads TGTGCCAGCAGCTTAGCGGGGGGTACCGATGAGCAGTTCTTC.

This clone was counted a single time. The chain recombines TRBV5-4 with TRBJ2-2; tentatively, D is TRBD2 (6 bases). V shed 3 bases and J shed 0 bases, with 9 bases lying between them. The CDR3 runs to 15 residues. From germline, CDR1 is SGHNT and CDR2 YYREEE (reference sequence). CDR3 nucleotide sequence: TGTGCCAGCAGCTCGGGACTTCCGAACACCGGGGAGCTGTTTTTT. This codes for CASSSGLPNTGELFF. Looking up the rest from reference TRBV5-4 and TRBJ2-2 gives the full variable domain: ETGVTQSPTHLIKTRGQQVTLRCSSQSGHNTVSWYQQALGQGPQFIFQYYREEENGRGNFPPRFSGLQFPNYSSELNVNALELDDSALYLCASSSGLPNTGELFFGEGSRLTVL.

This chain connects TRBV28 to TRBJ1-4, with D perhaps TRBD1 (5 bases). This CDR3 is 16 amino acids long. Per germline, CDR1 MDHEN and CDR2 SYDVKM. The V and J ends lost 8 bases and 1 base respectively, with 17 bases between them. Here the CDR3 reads CASSAGGRGTNEKLFF. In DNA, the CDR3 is TGTGCCAGCTCCGCCGGGGGGAGAGGAACTAATGAAAAACTGTTTTTT. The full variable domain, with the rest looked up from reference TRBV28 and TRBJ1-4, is DVKVTQSSRYLVKRTGEKVFLECVQDMDHENMFWYRQDPGLGLRLIYFSYDVKMKEKGDIPEGYSVSREKKERFSLILESASTNQTSMYLCASSAGGRGTNEKLFFGSGTQLSVL.

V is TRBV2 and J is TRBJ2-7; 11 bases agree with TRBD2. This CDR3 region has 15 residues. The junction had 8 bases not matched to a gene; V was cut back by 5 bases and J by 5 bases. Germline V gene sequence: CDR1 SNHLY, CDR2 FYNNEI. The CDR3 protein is CASSIAGGPLHEQYF. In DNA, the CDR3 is TGTGCCAGCAGTATAGCGGGAGGGCCTCTTCACGAGCAGTACTTC.